A single T cell receptor (beta chain) is shown here with its context. This specimen comes from a study of blood T cell repertoires in COVID-19. In the study overall: Acute and convalescent COVID-19 specimens originated in the United States, Italy and Spain. Nucleic acid was either cDNA or gDNA, and it came from T cells, B-cell-depleted T cells, or PBMCs.

Germline values: CDR1 SNHLY, CDR2 FYNNEI. CDR3 length equals 17 residues. V trimming: 2 bases; J trimming: 2 bases; junction bases outside the gene matches: 10. In the study's own analysis: Amplification of reference gene primers was used by the study to estimate nucleated cell counts. Measured with immunoSEQ multiplex PCR; TCRdb has only the in-frame clones, and not every one. The V and J calls and clone size come from that table; D and trimming were worked out from the DNA. The data contain 130,000 to 150,000 clones, 85% to 90% of them singletons. The material sequenced was peripheral blood. The TCR comes from a human donor in a cohort sampled during active COVID-19. The V call is TRBV2, the J call TRBJ2-3; the match to TRBD2 covers 7 bases. The CDR3 region is CASSELSTSSYTDTQYF. As DNA, the CDR3 is TGTGCCAGCAGTGAATTGTCGACTAGCAGTTACACAGATACGCAGTATTTT.